The 24 T cell receptor beta chains below come from one sample, sequenced in a study of blood T cells in healthy people across ages. PCR was performed a second time for roughly 7 to 11 cycles using a sample-barcoded 5' primer and a J-beta primer mix. TCRdb called the 5' RACE reads again in MiXCR, with one record for every CDR3 protein. The table includes over 1,500,000 distinct CDR3 sequences, less than 50% detected once. The sequenced sample consisted of blood. These receptors originate from a woman aged 40 to 50 in good health.

The chain employs TRBV7-9 and TRBJ2-1; the D gene is possibly TRBD1 (6 bases). This CDR3 is built from 15 residues. Trimming took off 5 bases at V and 1 base at J, with 12 bases between the two ends. Germline assignment: CDR1 SEHNR and CDR2 FQNEAQ (reference sequence). As DNA, the CDR3 is TGTGCCAGCAGCGGAAGGACAGAATCCTACAATGAGCAGTTCTTC. This gives the protein CASSGRTESYNEQFF.

The rearrangement uses TRBV6-1 and TRBJ2-7, with D perhaps TRBD1 (5 bases). CDR3 length: 15 residues. The germline V and J ends were trimmed by 1 base and 2 bases, with 12 bases remaining between them. Germline CDR1 and CDR2: MNHNS and SASEGT. CDR3 amino acids: CASSEDQGRTYEQYF. CDR3 coding DNA: TGTGCCAGCAGTGAAGACCAGGGCCGGACCTACGAGCAGTACTTC.

The chain carries TRBV6-6 and TRBJ2-3; tentatively, D is TRBD2 (5 bases). Germline loops: CDR1 MNHNY, CDR2 SVGAGI (reference sequence). This CDR3 is built from 15 residues. The ends were cut back, 6 bases at V and 0 bases at J, with 13 bases in the middle. The CDR3 region is CASRSSGTSTDTQYF. The CDR3 bases are TGTGCCAGCAGGAGCAGCGGCACTAGCACAGATACGCAGTATTTT.

The V gene is TRBV3-1, the J gene TRBJ2-3, with 10 bases lining up with TRBD1. Trimming took 4 bases from V and 2 from J; bases not matched to a gene: 12. CDR1 is LGHDT and CDR2 is YNNKEL in the germline V gene (reference sequence). The CDR3 contains 18 residues. In nucleotides, the CDR3 is TGTGCCAGCAGCCCTAGGCCTCCCGGGACAGGGGACACAGATACGCAGTATTTT. Translated: CASSPRPPGTGDTDTQYF.

V is TRBV4-3 and J is TRBJ2-7, with D perhaps matching TRBD1 (6 bases). The germline V gene encodes CDR1 LGHNA and CDR2 YSLEER. CDR3 length: 17 residues. The ends were cut back, 2 bases at V and 6 bases at J, with 23 bases in the middle. The CDR3 DNA is TGCGCCAGCAGCCAATTGGACCCAGGGGTCATCCCCCTCGAGCAGTACTTC. Its translation is CASSQLDPGVIPLEQYF.

The chain couples TRBV7-2 to TRBJ1-1; no clear D gene. V dropped 5 bases and J dropped 2 bases, with 18 bases sitting between them. This CDR3 is built from 16 residues. Germline CDR1 and CDR2: SGHTA and FQGNSA. The CDR3 region has the DNA TGTGCCAGCAGCCCCGGGTGGGTGAACCTTAACACTGAAGCTTTCTTT. Translating it yields CASSPGWVNLNTEAFF. The full variable domain, its missing parts supplied by reference TRBV7-2 and TRBJ1-1, is GAGVSQSPSNKVTEKGKDVELRCDPISGHTALYWYRQSLGQGLEFLIYFQGNSAPDKSGLPSDRFSAERTGGSVSTLTIQRTQQEDSAVYLCASSPGWVNLNTEAFFGQGTRLTVV.

In this sample, this clonotype turned up once. The gene calls are TRBV27 and TRBJ1-5; D not certain. This CDR3 has 14 residues. Germline lookup yields CDR1 MNHEY and CDR2 SMNVEV (reference sequence). Trimming removed 3 bases from V and 0 bases from J, with 6 bases in between. CDR3 residues: CASSLVNSNQPQHF. The CDR3 DNA is TGTGCCAGCAGTTTGGTCAATAGCAATCAGCCCCAGCATTTT.

The chain has TRBV6-6 and TRBJ2-7; D perhaps matches TRBD1 (5 bases). Germline V lookup: CDR1 MNHNY, CDR2 SVGAGI (reference sequence). This CDR3 region has 14 residues. Trimming stripped 0 bases from V and 1 base from J, with 7 bases between. The CDR3 sequence: CASSYSGVSYEQYF. CDR3 DNA: TGTGCCAGCAGTTACTCAGGGGTTTCCTACGAGCAGTACTTC.

This chain connects TRBV20-1 to TRBJ2-1; 7 nucleotides match TRBD2. The CDR3 sequence is 16 residues long. The V and J ends lost 3 bases and 2 bases, in that order; junction bases with no gene match: 10. Germline loops: CDR1 DFQATT, CDR2 SNEGSKA (reference sequence). The CDR3 loop is CSARRKRGDAYNEQFF. CDR3 coding DNA: TGCAGTGCTAGGAGGAAGCGGGGAGATGCCTACAATGAGCAGTTCTTC.

This clonotype was recorded a few times. The gene calls are TRBV28 and TRBJ2-5, with D perhaps matching TRBD2 (6 bases). This CDR3 contains 15 residues. In germline, CDR1 is MDHEN, CDR2 SYDVKM. The V gene lost 2 bases and the J gene lost 4 bases, with 14 bases spanning the gap. The CDR3 DNA is TGTGCCAGCAGTTTAGCAGGCCGGGGGAGAGAGACCCAGTACTTC. This gives the protein CASSLAGRGRETQYF.

The rearrangement links TRBV9 to TRBJ2-3; D perhaps matches TRBD1 (5 bases). The V and J ends lost 4 bases and 3 bases respectively, with 30 bases between them. This CDR3 has 20 residues. Germline CDR1 reads SGDLS; CDR2 reads YYNGEE. The CDR3 spells CASSPNPTKLGALRTDTQYF. CDR3 coding DNA: TGTGCCAGCAGCCCTAACCCCACAAAACTTGGGGCGCTGAGGACAGATACGCAGTATTTT. The full variable domain, in which reference TRBV9 and TRBJ2-3 provide the parts outside the CDR3, is DSGVTQTPKHLITATGQRVTLRCSPRSGDLSVYWYQQSLDQGLQFLIQYYNGEERAKGNILERFSAQQFPDLHSELNLSSLELGDSALYFCASSPNPTKLGALRTDTQYFGPGTRLTVL.

The chain uses TRBV4-2 and TRBJ1-6, with D hard to call. The ends were cut back, 0 bases at V and 10 bases at J, with 10 bases in the middle. CDR1 and CDR2 (germline): LGHNA, YNFKEQ. CDR3 length: 14 amino acids. CDR3 sequence (DNA): TGTGCCAGCAGCCAAGAGGTCGAGGGCTCACCCCTCCACTTT. Protein product: CASSQEVEGSPLHF.

This chain uses TRBV27 with TRBJ1-4; 8 bases align to TRBD1. The CDR3 runs to 15 residues. CDR1 and CDR2 from the germline V gene are MNHEY and SMNVEV (reference sequence). Trimming at V came to 5 bases and at J to 3 bases, leaving 5 bases not matched to a gene. The DNA of the CDR3 is TGTGCCAGCAGTCCGGGACAGGCGCCTAATGAAAAACTGTTTTTT. Protein sequence: CASSPGQAPNEKLFF. The full variable domain, completed using reference TRBV27 and TRBJ1-4, is EAQVTQNPRYLITVTGKKLTVTCSQNMNHEYMSWYRQDPGLGLRQIYYSMNVEVTDKGDVPEGYKVSRKEKRNFPLILESPSPNQTSLYFCASSPGQAPNEKLFFGSGTQLSVL.

This clonotype appeared a single time. This sequence joins TRBV18 and TRBJ1-2; the D is unclear. The CDR3 covers 14 residues. From germline, CDR1 is KGHSH and CDR2 LQKENI. Trimming took 5 bases from V and 5 from J, leaving 15 bases between them. The CDR3 DNA follows: TGTGCCAGCTCAATCCTAGGGCGTCAATATGGCTACACCTTC. Its protein product is CASSILGRQYGYTF.

This clonotype has just a few counts. The rearrangement links TRBV20-1 to TRBJ2-5, with 8 bases matching TRBD2. The CDR3 has 16 amino acids. Germline CDR1 DFQATT, CDR2 SNEGSKA (reference sequence). V shed 5 bases and J 3 bases; nucleotides not matched to a gene: 14. The CDR3 bases are TGCAGTGCTTCCGCCCAACTCGGGGGGGCCGAAGAGACCCAGTACTTC. Protein sequence: CSASAQLGGAEETQYF.

This clonotype has just a few counts. This chain joins TRBV6-8 and TRBJ2-1, with 10 bases lining up with TRBD1. V trimming: 0 bases; J trimming: 6 bases; junction bases outside the gene matches: 5. The CDR3 sequence is 16 residues long. Germline CDR1 reads MNHGY; CDR2 reads SAAAGT. The CDR3, as DNA: TGTGCCAGCAGTTACTCCGGGACAGGGGTATTCAATGAGCAGTTCTTC. Translated: CASSYSGTGVFNEQFF.

This clonotype has just one count. The V call is TRBV25-1, the J call TRBJ1-1; weak D call: TRBD1 (5 bases). The V gene's germline CDR1 is MGHDK and CDR2 SYGVNS. This CDR3 comprises 14 residues. The V end was cut by 10 bases, the J end by 4 bases, with 19 bases between. The CDR3 reads CATRGGGIGTEAFF. The DNA of the CDR3 is TGTGCCACCCGGGGGGGAGGGATCGGCACTGAAGCTTTCTTT.

This clonotype was detected only a few times. This rearrangement joins TRBV5-1 to TRBJ2-1, with a weak D call TRBD2 (7 bases). The CDR3 is 14 amino acids. Germline lookup yields CDR1 SGHRS and CDR2 YFSETQ. V lost 7 bases, J lost 6 bases, and 17 bases lay in between. The CDR3 reads CASGEPGGPNEQFF. CDR3 nucleotide sequence: TGCGCCAGCGGAGAGCCCGGGGGGCCCAATGAGCAGTTCTTC. Full variable domain (rest looked up from reference TRBV5-1 and TRBJ2-1): KAGVTQTPRYLIKTRGQQVTLSCSPISGHRSVSWYQQTPGQGLQFLFEYFSETQRNKGNFPGRFSGRQFSNSRSEMNVSTLELGDSALYLCASGEPGGPNEQFFGPGTRLTVL.

The chain couples TRBV7-2 to TRBJ1-5; a weak D match, TRBD1 (6 bases). The germline V gene encodes CDR1 SGHTA and CDR2 FQGNSA. Trimming removed 5 bases at V and 6 bases at J, with 20 bases between. The CDR3 sequence is 16 residues long. The CDR3: CASSPPGQLFGQPQHF. The CDR3 DNA reads TGTGCCAGCAGCCCCCCGGGACAACTCTTCGGTCAGCCCCAGCATTTT.

The chain has TRBV5-5 and TRBJ2-3, with 8 bases matching TRBD2. The germline V gene encodes CDR1 SGHKS and CDR2 YYEKEE (reference sequence). The V gene end was trimmed by 9 bases and the J gene end by 2 bases; junction bases not matched to a gene: 11. The CDR3 spans 15 residues. CDR3 nucleotide sequence: TGTGCCACCTTGGGGCCTAGCGGGTACACAGATACGCAGTATTTT. As protein: CATLGPSGYTDTQYF.

Details on this clonotype: A junction boundary mismatches the germline segment, possibly from a read error. V is TRBV6-2 or TRBV6-3 and J is TRBJ2-1; 9 bases are a match to TRBD1. Germline CDR1 is MNHEY and CDR2 is SVGEGT. The CDR3 contains 15 residues. CDR3 loop: CASGSTGQGSHERFF. As DNA, the CDR3 is TGTGCCAGCGGCTCAACGGGACAGGGCTCCCATGAGCGGTTCTTC.

This rearrangement joins TRBV7-9 to TRBJ1-2, with 8 positions matching TRBD1. This CDR3 comprises 17 residues. V shed 10 bases, J shed 1 base, and the junction held 17 bases outside the gene matches. Germline CDR1 is SEHNR and CDR2 is FQNEAQ (reference sequence). CDR3 in amino acids: CATASGAGGLFNYGYTF. CDR3 DNA: TGTGCCACCGCCTCTGGGGCAGGGGGCCTGTTTAACTATGGCTACACCTTC.

As to this clonotype: One end of the junction varies from germline; a read error may be responsible. V is TRBV7-9 and J is TRBJ2-1, with TRBD1 as a possible D gene (6 bases). This CDR3 is 12 amino acids long. Per the germline V gene, CDR1 is SEHNR and CDR2 is FQNEAQ (reference sequence). The CDR3 here is CARSFRGNEQFF. Written as DNA, the CDR3 is TGTGCCCGCAGCTTTAGGGGGAATGAGCAGTTCTTC.

The rearrangement uses TRBV6-2 or TRBV6-3 and TRBJ2-7; no firm D call. This CDR3 has 12 residues. Germline CDR1 and CDR2: MNHEY and SVGEGT. Deletions cut 2 bases from V and 10 bases from J, with 12 bases between. The CDR3 protein is CASSYKGLDQYF. CDR3 in DNA: TGTGCCAGCAGTTACAAAGGTTTGGACCAGTACTTC.